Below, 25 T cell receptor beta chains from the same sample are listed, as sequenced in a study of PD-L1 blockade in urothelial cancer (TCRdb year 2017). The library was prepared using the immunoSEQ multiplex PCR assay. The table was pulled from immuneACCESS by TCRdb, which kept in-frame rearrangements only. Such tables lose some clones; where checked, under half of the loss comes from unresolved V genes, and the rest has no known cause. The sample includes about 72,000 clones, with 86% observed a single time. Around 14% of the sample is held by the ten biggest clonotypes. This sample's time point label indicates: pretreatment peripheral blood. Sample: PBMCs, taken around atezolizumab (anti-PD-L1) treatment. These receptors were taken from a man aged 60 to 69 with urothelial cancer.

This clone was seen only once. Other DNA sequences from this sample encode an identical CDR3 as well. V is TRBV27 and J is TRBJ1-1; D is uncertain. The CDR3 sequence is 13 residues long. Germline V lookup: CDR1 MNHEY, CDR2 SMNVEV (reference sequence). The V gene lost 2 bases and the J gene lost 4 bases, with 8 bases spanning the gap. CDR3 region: CASSLRPSTEAFF. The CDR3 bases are TGTGCCAGCAGTTTAAGACCTAGCACTGAAGCTTTCTTT.

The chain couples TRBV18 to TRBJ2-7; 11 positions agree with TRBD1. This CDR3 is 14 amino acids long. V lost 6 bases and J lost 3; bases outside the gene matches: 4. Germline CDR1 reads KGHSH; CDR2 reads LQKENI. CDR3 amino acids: CASSQGTGGYEQYF. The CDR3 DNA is TGTGCCAGCTCGCAAGGGACAGGGGGCTACGAGCAGTACTTC.

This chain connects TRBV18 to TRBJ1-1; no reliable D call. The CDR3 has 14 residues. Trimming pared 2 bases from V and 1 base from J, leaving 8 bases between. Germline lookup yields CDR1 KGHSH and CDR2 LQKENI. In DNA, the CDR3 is TGTGCCAGCTCACCAGCCAGTTCGAACACTGAAGCTTTCTTT. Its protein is CASSPASSNTEAFF. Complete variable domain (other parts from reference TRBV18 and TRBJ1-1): NAGVMQNPRHLVRRRGQEARLRCSPMKGHSHVYWYRQLPEEGLKFMVYLQKENIIDESGMPKERFSAEFPKEGPSILRIQQVVRGDSAAYFCASSPASSNTEAFFGQGTRLTVV.

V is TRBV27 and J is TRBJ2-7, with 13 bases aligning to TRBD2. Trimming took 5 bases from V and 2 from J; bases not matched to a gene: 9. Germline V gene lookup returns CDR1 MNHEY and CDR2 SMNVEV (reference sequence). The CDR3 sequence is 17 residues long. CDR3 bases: TGTGCCAGCAGTCCCCTCCGACTAGCGGGGGGCACCTACGAGCAGTACTTC. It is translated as CASSPLRLAGGTYEQYF.

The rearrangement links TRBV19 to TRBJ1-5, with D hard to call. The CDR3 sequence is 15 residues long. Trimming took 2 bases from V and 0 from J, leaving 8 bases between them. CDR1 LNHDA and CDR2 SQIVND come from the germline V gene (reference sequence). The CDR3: CASSIQIYSNQPQHF. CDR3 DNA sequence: TGTGCCAGTAGTATACAGATTTATAGCAATCAGCCCCAGCATTTT.

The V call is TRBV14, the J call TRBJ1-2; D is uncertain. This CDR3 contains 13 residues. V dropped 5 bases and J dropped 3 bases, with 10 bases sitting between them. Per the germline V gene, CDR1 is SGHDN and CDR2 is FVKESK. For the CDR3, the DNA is TGTGCCAGCAGCGTCTGGGCCGACTATGGCTACACCTTC. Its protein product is CASSVWADYGYTF.

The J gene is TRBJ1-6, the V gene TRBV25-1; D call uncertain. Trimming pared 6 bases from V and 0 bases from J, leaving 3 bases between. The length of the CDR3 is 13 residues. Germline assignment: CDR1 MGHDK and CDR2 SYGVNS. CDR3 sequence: CASRSSYNSPLHF. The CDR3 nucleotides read TGTGCCAGCAGGAGCTCCTATAATTCACCCCTCCACTTT. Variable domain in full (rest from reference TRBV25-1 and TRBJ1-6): EADIYQTPRYLVIGTGKKITLECSQTMGHDKMYWYQQDPGMELHLIHYSYGVNSTEKGDLSSESTVSRIRTEHFPLTLESARPSHTSQYLCASRSSYNSPLHFGNGTRLTVT.

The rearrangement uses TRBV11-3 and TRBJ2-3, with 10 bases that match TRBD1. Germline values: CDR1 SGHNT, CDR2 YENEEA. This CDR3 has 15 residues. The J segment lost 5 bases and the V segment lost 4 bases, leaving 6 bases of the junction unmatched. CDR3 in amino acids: CASSSGQGEIDTQYF. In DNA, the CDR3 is TGTGCCAGCAGCTCTGGACAGGGGGAAATAGATACGCAGTATTTT. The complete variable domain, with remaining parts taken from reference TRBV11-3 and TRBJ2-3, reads EAGVVQSPRYKIIEKKQPVAFWCNPISGHNTLYWYLQNLGQGPELLIRYENEEAVDDSQLPKDRFSAERLKGVDSTLKIQPAELGDSAVYLCASSSGQGEIDTQYFGPGTRLTVL.

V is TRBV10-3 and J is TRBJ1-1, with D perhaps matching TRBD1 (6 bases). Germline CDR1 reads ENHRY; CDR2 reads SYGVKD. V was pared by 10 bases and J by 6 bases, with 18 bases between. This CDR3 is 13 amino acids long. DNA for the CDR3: TGTGCCACCGAGGCGGGGGCTACCGCTGAAGCTTTCTTT. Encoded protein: CATEAGATAEAFF.

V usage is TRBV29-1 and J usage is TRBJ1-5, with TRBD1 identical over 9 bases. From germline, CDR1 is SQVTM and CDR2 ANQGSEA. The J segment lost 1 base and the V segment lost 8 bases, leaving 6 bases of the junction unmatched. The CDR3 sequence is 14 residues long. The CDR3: CSIRTGVSNQPQHF. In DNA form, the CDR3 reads TGCAGCATCCGGACAGGGGTAAGCAATCAGCCCCAGCATTTT.

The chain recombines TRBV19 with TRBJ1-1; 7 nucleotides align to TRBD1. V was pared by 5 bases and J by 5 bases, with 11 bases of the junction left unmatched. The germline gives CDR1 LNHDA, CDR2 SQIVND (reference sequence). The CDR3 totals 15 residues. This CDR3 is CASSAQTGTGTEAFF. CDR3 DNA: TGTGCCAGTAGTGCCCAGACAGGGACGGGGACTGAAGCTTTCTTT.

CDR3 amino acids: CASSYGQGFEKLFF. The CDR3 DNA follows: TGTGCCAGCAGCTACGGACAGGGGTTCGAAAAACTGTTTTTT. The chain employs TRBV7-2 and TRBJ1-4, with TRBD1 matching over 9 bases. Germline CDR1 and CDR2: SGHTA and FQGNSA. The CDR3 is made up of 14 amino acids. Trimming at V came to 4 bases and at J to 8 bases, leaving 5 bases not matched to a gene.

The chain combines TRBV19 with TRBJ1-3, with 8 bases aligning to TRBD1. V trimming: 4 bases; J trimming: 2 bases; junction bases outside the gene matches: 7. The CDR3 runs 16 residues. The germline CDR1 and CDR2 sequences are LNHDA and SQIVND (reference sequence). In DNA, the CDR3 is TGTGCCAGTAGTAGCCCCAACAGGGGGGCTGGAAACACCATATATTTT. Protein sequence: CASSSPNRGAGNTIYF. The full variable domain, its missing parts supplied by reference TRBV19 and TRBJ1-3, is DGGITQSPKYLFRKEGQNVTLSCEQNLNHDAMYWYRQDPGQGLRLIYYSQIVNDFQKGDIAEGYSVSREKKESFPLTVTSAQKNPTAFYLCASSSPNRGAGNTIYFGEGSWLTVV.

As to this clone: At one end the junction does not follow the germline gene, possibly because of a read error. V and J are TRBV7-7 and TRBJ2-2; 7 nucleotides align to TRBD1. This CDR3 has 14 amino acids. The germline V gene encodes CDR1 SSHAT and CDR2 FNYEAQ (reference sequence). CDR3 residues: CASSKYQGAGELFF. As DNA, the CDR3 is TGTGCTAGCAGCAAGTACCAGGGGGCCGGGGAGCTGTTTTTT.

The DNA of the CDR3 is TGTGCCTGGAGTACTCCCGTAGGGGTTCAGCCCCAGCATTTT. Protein: CAWSTPVGVQPQHF. The V and J genes are TRBV30 and TRBJ1-5, with D perhaps TRBD1 (5 bases). Trimming removed 2 bases from V and 6 bases from J, with 14 bases in between. Germline loops: CDR1 GTSNPN, CDR2 SVGIG (reference sequence). CDR3 length: 14 residues. The whole variable domain, filled in from reference TRBV30 and TRBJ1-5, reads SQTIHQWPATLVQPVGSPLSLECTVEGTSNPNLYWYRQAAGRGLQLLFYSVGIGQISSEVPQNLSASRPQDRQFILSSKKLLLSDSGFYLCAWSTPVGVQPQHFGDGTRLSIL.

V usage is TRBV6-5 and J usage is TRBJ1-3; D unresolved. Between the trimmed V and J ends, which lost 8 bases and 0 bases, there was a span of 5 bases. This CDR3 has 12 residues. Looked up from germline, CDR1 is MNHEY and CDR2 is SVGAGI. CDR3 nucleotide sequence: TGTGCCAGCCTCTCCTCTGGAAACACCATATATTTT. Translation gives CASLSSGNTIYF.

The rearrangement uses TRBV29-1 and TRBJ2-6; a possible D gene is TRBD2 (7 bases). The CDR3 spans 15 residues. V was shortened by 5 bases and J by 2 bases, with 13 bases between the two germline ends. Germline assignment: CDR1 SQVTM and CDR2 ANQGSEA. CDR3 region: CSVNFGGPGANVLTF. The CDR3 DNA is TGCAGCGTTAACTTCGGGGGGCCTGGGGCCAACGTCCTGACTTTC. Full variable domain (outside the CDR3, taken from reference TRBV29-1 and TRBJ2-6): SAVISQKPSRDICQRGTSLTIQCQVDSQVTMMFWYRQQPGQSLTLIATANQGSEATYESGFVIDKFPISRPNLTFSTLTVSNMSPEDSSIYLCSVNFGGPGANVLTFGAGSRLTVL.

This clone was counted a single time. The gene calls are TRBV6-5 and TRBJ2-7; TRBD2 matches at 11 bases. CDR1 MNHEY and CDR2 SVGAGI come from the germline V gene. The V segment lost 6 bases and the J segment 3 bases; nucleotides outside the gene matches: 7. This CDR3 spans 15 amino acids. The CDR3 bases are TGTGCCAGCAGGCTTAGCGGGGGGGCCTTCTACGAGCAGTACTTC. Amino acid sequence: CASRLSGGAFYEQYF.

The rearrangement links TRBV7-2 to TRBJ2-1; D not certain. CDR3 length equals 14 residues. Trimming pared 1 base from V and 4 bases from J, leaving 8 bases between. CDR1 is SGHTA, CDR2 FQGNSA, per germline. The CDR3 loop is CASSLDSRYNEQFF. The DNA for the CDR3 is TGTGCCAGCAGCTTAGATTCTAGATACAATGAGCAGTTCTTC.

This chain's CDR3 is CASSSTGDGTEAFF. The DNA of the CDR3 is TGCGCCAGCAGCTCTACAGGGGATGGGACTGAAGCTTTCTTT. The rearrangement links TRBV5-1 to TRBJ1-1, with 7 positions matching TRBD1. Germline V gene lookup returns CDR1 SGHRS and CDR2 YFSETQ. Germline trimming cut 3 bases from V and 5 bases from J; bases unmatched to any gene: 7. This CDR3 spans 14 amino acids.

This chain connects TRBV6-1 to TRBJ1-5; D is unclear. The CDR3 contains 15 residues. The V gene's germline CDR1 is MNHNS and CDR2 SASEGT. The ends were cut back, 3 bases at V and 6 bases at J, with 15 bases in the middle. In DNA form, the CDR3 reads TGTGCCAGCAGTGAGTTTATGGTCGAGGTTCAGCCCCAGCATTTT. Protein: CASSEFMVEVQPQHF.

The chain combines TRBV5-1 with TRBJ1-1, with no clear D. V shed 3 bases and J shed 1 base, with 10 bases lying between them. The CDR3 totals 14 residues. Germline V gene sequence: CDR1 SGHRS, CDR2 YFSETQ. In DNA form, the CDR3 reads TGCGCCAGCAGCTCGAGGCAGCCGAACACTGAAGCTTTCTTT. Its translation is CASSSRQPNTEAFF.

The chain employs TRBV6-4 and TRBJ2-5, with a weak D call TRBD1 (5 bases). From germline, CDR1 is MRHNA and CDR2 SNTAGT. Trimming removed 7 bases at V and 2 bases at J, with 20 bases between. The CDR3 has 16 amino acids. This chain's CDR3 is CASTSTSRQGQETQYF. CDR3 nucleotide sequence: TGTGCCAGCACAAGTACTTCCCGTCAGGGACAAGAGACCCAGTACTTC.

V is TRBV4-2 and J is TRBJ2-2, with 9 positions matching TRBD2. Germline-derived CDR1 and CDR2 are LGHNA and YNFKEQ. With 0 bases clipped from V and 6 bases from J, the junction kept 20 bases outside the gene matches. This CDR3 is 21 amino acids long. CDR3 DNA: TGTGCCAGCAGCCAAGATCCTGCGCGGGGGGGCCAAACACCAACCTCCGGGGAGCTGTTTTTT. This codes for CASSQDPARGGQTPTSGELFF.

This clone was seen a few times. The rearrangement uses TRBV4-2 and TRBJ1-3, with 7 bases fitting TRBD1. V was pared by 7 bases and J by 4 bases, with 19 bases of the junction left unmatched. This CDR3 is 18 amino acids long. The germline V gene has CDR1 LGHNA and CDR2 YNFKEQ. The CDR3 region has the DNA TGTGCCAGCACCATCTCGTTGACAGGGACGCGCGGGGGAAACACCATATATTTT. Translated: CASTISLTGTRGGNTIYF.